The clone carrying this T cell receptor beta chain was detected a few times. Germline CDR1 and CDR2: MNHEY and SMNVEV (reference sequence). This CDR3 has 19 residues. V lost 5 bases to trimming and J lost 0 bases; unmatched junction nucleotides: 15. Using a J-beta primer mix together with a sample-barcoded 5' primer, a second PCR was run for about 6 to 12 cycles. Researchers report that each sample yielded at least 3 million CDR3-containing paired-end reads. TCRdb itself ran the 5' RACE reads through MiXCR, one entry per CDR3 protein. Here the sample spans approximately 600,000 distinct CDR3 sequences, roughly three fifths being singletons. The data originate from a study of blood T cells in healthy people across ages.

The clonotype comes from a man aged 60 to 75 in good health. The specimen was blood. The chain carries TRBV27 and TRBJ2-7; TRBD1 agrees at 11 bases. The CDR3 here is CASSPGRTGGFLSSYEQYF. Here the CDR3 DNA reads TGTGCCAGCAGTCCCGGCCGGACAGGGGGCTTCCTTAGCTCCTACGAGCAGTACTTC.